The 10 T cell receptor beta chains below were found in one sample sequenced in a study of Ad26.COV2.S vaccination and SARS-CoV-2 variants. Assay: immunoSEQ multiplex PCR; the TCRdb copy retains only in-frame clones and omits some. The sample lists roughly 380,000 clones; over 75% were seen once. Indicated treatment: some 19 received Ad26.COV2.S at low or high dose, single or two shots; 5 received placebo; per-sample allocation not given. The samples date from day 63 after the first vaccine or placebo injection. This sample comprised peripheral blood, obtained in a trial of Ad26.COV2.S vaccine versus placebo. These TCRs come from a person aged 18-60 years who received the Ad26.COV2.S COVID-19 vaccine or a placebo.

The chain joins TRBV7-2 to TRBJ2-7; TRBD1 matches at 7 bases. Looked up from germline, CDR1 is SGHTA and CDR2 is FQGNSA. CDR3 length equals 14 residues. V was pared by 5 bases and J by 0 bases, with 4 bases of the junction left unmatched. The CDR3 region has the DNA TGTGCCAGCAGCCCCCGGACAGGCTCCTACGAGCAGTACTTC. Protein: CASSPRTGSYEQYF.

This rearrangement joins TRBV7-2 to TRBJ2-3; D is unclear. Trimming left V 2 bases short and J 0 bases short, with 9 bases between. CDR3 length: 15 amino acids. From germline, CDR1 is SGHTA and CDR2 FQGNSA. The CDR3 loop is CASSLTEASTDTQYF. The CDR3, as DNA: TGTGCCAGCAGCTTAACAGAAGCCAGCACAGATACGCAGTATTTT.

The genes are TRBV6-6 and TRBJ1-3; possible D gene TRBD1, 6 bases. Per germline, CDR1 MNHNY and CDR2 SVGAGI (reference sequence). CDR3 length: 16 amino acids. V dropped 7 bases and J dropped 0 bases, with 16 bases sitting between them. CDR3 loop: CASTHNRANSGNTIYF. The CDR3 nucleotides read TGTGCCAGCACCCACAACAGGGCTAACTCTGGAAACACCATATATTTT.

The CDR3 spells CANLADYGYEQYF. As DNA, the CDR3 is TGTGCCAACCTTGCGGACTATGGCTACGAGCAGTACTTC. The chain employs TRBV6-5 and TRBJ2-7, with D possibly being TRBD2 (6 bases). Germline V gene sequence: CDR1 MNHEY, CDR2 SVGAGI. The ends were cut back, 10 bases at V and 3 bases at J, with 16 bases in the middle. This CDR3 contains 13 residues.

The V and J genes are TRBV3-1 (or the pseudogene TRBV3-2) and TRBJ1-3; D not resolved. V gave up 2 bases and J gave up 0 bases, with 11 bases separating them. This CDR3 is built from 16 residues. Germline V gene data show CDR1 as LGHDT and CDR2 as YNNKEL (reference sequence). CDR3 amino acids: CASSQMLGISGNTIYF. The CDR3, as DNA: TGTGCCAGCAGCCAAATGCTCGGGATCTCTGGAAACACCATATATTTT.

This clone turned up a few times. J is TRBJ1-1 and V is TRBV5-1; D not resolved. The germline CDR1 and CDR2 sequences are SGHRS and YFSETQ. This CDR3 has 14 residues. V was clipped by 0 bases and J by 5 bases, with 11 bases between them. CDR3 protein: CASSLEGYFTEAFF. The CDR3 coding sequence is TGCGCCAGCAGCTTGGAAGGGTACTTTACTGAAGCTTTCTTT. Full variable domain (outside the CDR3, taken from reference TRBV5-1 and TRBJ1-1): KAGVTQTPRYLIKTRGQQVTLSCSPISGHRSVSWYQQTPGQGLQFLFEYFSETQRNKGNFPGRFSGRQFSNSRSEMNVSTLELGDSALYLCASSLEGYFTEAFFGQGTRLTVV.

The V call is TRBV7-3, the J call TRBJ1-3, with 7 bases fitting TRBD1. The CDR3 is 15 residues long. The V gene's germline CDR1 is SGHTA and CDR2 FQGTGA. Trimming at V came to 4 bases and at J to 0 bases, leaving 3 bases not matched to a gene. The CDR3 DNA reads TGTGCCAGCAGCTCCGGACAGGCCTCTGGAAACACCATATATTTT. Protein sequence: CASSSGQASGNTIYF.

There are a few counts of this clone. The chain is built from TRBV6-4 and TRBJ2-3; TRBD2 agrees at 14 bases. Looked up from germline, CDR1 is MRHNA and CDR2 is SNTAGT. This CDR3 region has 17 residues. The junction had 7 bases not matched to a gene; V was cut back by 4 bases and J by 4 bases. This chain's CDR3 is CASSVNGLAGGPDTQYF. The CDR3 DNA sequence: TGTGCCAGCAGTGTAAACGGACTAGCGGGGGGCCCAGATACGCAGTATTTT.

This chain uses TRBV7-6 with TRBJ2-7; 8 bases agree with TRBD1. The CDR3 has 12 amino acids. V lost 5 bases and J lost 6; bases outside the gene matches: 3. Germline V gene sequence: CDR1 SGHVS, CDR2 FNYEAQ. The CDR3 bases are TGTGCCAGCAGCCCGGACAGGGTCGAGCAGTACTTC. Translated: CASSPDRVEQYF.

This sequence joins TRBV5-4 and TRBJ2-1; 7 bases fit TRBD1. The CDR3 has 15 amino acids. Germline values: CDR1 SGHNT, CDR2 YYREEE (reference sequence). V shed 3 bases and J 3 bases; nucleotides not matched to a gene: 6. In nucleotides, the CDR3 is TGTGCCAGCAGCTCCCCGGGACAGAACTACAATGAGCAGTTCTTC. Protein: CASSSPGQNYNEQFF.